Following are 5 T cell receptor beta chains from one sample sequenced in a study of cytomegalovirus exposure and HLA in healthy donors. The PCR was carried out with 60 Vbeta primers and 13 Jbeta primers. The table came from immunoSEQ multiplex PCR; TCRdb's copy has only in-frame clones and leaves some out. The sample records roughly 77,000 clones, over 60% being singletons. Source material: PBMCs. The receptors come from a man between 40 and 49 years old in good health and CMV-seronegative.

The chain employs TRBV5-4 and TRBJ1-2; TRBD1 agrees at 8 bases. The CDR3 contains 13 residues. V dropped 0 bases and J dropped 7; count of bases not matched to a gene: 2. Germline V gives CDR1 SGHNT, CDR2 YYREEE (reference sequence). CDR3 DNA: TGTGCCAGCAGCTTGGACAGGGGGTTTGGCTACACCTTC. Translation: CASSLDRGFGYTF.

This clone appeared once. V gene TRBV19 combines with J gene TRBJ2-5; 10 bases are a match to TRBD2. This CDR3 spans 15 amino acids. In germline, CDR1 is LNHDA, CDR2 SQIVND (reference sequence). V shed 3 bases and J 4 bases; nucleotides not matched to a gene: 5. Here the CDR3 reads CASSMTSGRLETQYF. The CDR3 DNA reads as TGTGCCAGTAGTATGACTAGCGGGCGGTTAGAGACCCAGTACTTC.

This chain uses TRBV14 with TRBJ2-7; D is uncertain. Looked up from germline, CDR1 is SGHDN and CDR2 is FVKESK. This CDR3 spans 13 amino acids. Trimming shortened V by 3 bases and J by 3 bases, and 9 bases separated the two germline ends. For the CDR3, the DNA is TGTGCCAGCAGCCAGGCGGTCGTCTACGAGCAGTACTTC. Residues: CASSQAVVYEQYF.

The chain joins TRBV18 to TRBJ2-7; 11 bases fit TRBD2. V gave up 6 bases and J gave up 4 bases; unmatched junction bases: 5. This CDR3 region has 14 residues. Germline loops: CDR1 KGHSH, CDR2 LQKENI. CDR3 sequence reads: CASSPGTSGYEQYF. In nucleotides, the CDR3 is TGTGCCAGCTCCCCCGGGACTAGCGGTTACGAGCAGTACTTC.

The rearrangement joins TRBV7-2 to TRBJ1-5, with D perhaps matching TRBD1 (6 bases). Trimming pared 6 bases from V and 5 bases from J, leaving 17 bases between. From germline, CDR1 is SGHTA and CDR2 FQGNSA. This CDR3 is 15 amino acids long. The CDR3 here is CASRPTGTQDQPQHF. The CDR3 DNA reads TGTGCCAGCAGACCCACCGGGACACAAGATCAGCCCCAGCATTTT.